This TCR beta chain derives from a study of blood T cells in healthy people across ages. General study results and limits: Estimated diversity across one million T cells was deemed an underestimate. The study could not conclusively compare naive and antigen-experienced cells, given its unsorted PBMCs.

Germline V gene lookup returns CDR1 SNHLY and CDR2 FYNNEI. V lost 8 bases and J lost 5; bases outside the gene matches: 7. The CDR3 is made up of 16 amino acids. It was with a sample-barcoded 5' primer and a J-beta primer mix that a second PCR of roughly 7 to 11 cycles was run. TCRdb independently ran MiXCR on the 5' RACE reads; one entry per CDR3 protein. The sample shows some 1.4 million distinct CDR3 sequences, roughly 40% of them seen only once. For this clonotype: The antigen remains unidentified.

The source material was blood. This sequence joins TRBV2 and TRBJ2-1, with 15 bases matching TRBD2. The TCR comes from a woman in her late teens or twenties in good health. CDR3 sequence reads: CASAGLAGGGDNEQFF. The CDR3 coding sequence is TGTGCCAGCGCGGGACTAGCGGGAGGCGGGGACAATGAGCAGTTCTTC.